This TCR beta chain was identified during a study of blood T cell repertoires in COVID-19. Study background: Samples of COVID-19 (acute and convalescent) were obtained from the United States, Italy and Spain.

Per the germline V gene, CDR1 is SGHVS and CDR2 is FQNEAQ. The CDR3 is made up of 13 amino acids. The ends were cut back, 7 bases at V and 1 base at J, with 11 bases in the middle. As handled by the study authors: Researchers report that nucleated cell counts were estimated from reference gene primer amplification. The assay was immunoSEQ multiplex PCR, and TCRdb's table has in-frame clones only and misses some. V and J calls and clone size come straight from that table; D and trimming were deduced from the DNA. The sample contains roughly 150,000 clones, roughly four fifths of which appear only once. In its sample, this clone was seen once. Cohort 3 donors were reported recovered after two negative PCRs, clearance, or symptom resolution.

The J gene is TRBJ2-7, the V gene TRBV7-8; perhaps TRBD1 as D (8 bases). The receptor was derived from a man aged 45-60 years who had recovered from COVID-19. Sequences were obtained from PBMCs or T cells enriched from blood (not recorded which). The DNA for the CDR3 is TGTGCCAGCAACAGGGGGGGGTCCTACGAGCAGTACTTC. This sequence encodes CASNRGGSYEQYF. Full variable domain (outside the CDR3, taken from reference TRBV7-8 and TRBJ2-7): GAGVSQSPRYKVAKRGQDVALRCDPISGHVSLFWYQQALGQGPEFLTYFQNEAQLDKSGLPSDRFFAERPEGSVSTLKIQRTQQEDSAVYLCASNRGGSYEQYFGPGTRLTVT.